The 2 T cell receptor beta chains below come from one sample, sequenced in a study of OX40 agonist ivuxolimab in advanced cancers. TCRdb's copy holds only in-frame clones and misses some; the assay was immunoSEQ multiplex PCR. Among 25,000 to 30,000 clones, about 76% were seen once, and the ten largest hold around a third. The sequenced sample was CD4+ or CD8+ T cells sorted from blood, obtained in a trial of the OX40 agonist ivuxolimab. Source of these receptors: an adult with an advanced solid tumor such as melanoma, head and neck, liver or kidney cancer.

The chain links TRBV7-6 to TRBJ1-6; D perhaps matches TRBD1 (6 bases). The CDR3 loop spans 14 amino acids. Trimming took off 3 bases at V and 3 bases at J, with 6 bases between the two ends. Germline V gene lookup returns CDR1 SGHVS and CDR2 FNYEAQ. The CDR3 is CASSLDSYNSPLHF. The DNA of the CDR3 is TGTGCCAGCAGCTTGGACAGCTATAATTCACCCCTCCACTTT. The full variable domain, with the rest looked up from reference TRBV7-6 and TRBJ1-6, is GAGVSQSPRYKVTKRGQDVALRCDPISGHVSLYWYRQALGQGPEFLTYFNYEAQQDKSGLPNDRFSAERPEGSISTLTIQRTEQRDSAMYRCASSLDSYNSPLHFGNGTRLTVT.

This clone came up a few times. This chain links TRBV9 with TRBJ2-7; 8 bases agree with TRBD2. This CDR3 spans 15 amino acids. With 0 bases clipped from V and 5 bases from J, the junction kept 7 bases outside the gene matches. CDR1 SGDLS and CDR2 YYNGEE come from the germline V gene. The CDR3 here is CASSVAGGIPDEQYF. In DNA, the CDR3 is TGTGCCAGCAGCGTAGCGGGAGGGATCCCCGACGAGCAGTACTTC.